This is a list of T cell receptor beta chains from one sample in a study of shared clonotypes between healthy human individuals. The table came from immunoSEQ multiplex PCR; TCRdb's copy has only in-frame clones and leaves some out. The table records some 690,000 clones, roughly 87% of them present only once. Sequencing used memory CD8+ T cells from PBMCs. All receptors come from a man aged 18-30 years in good health. Some clones in this sample may be carry-over from other donors' samples. Each CDR3 is given with its conserved first and last residue. D genes are given only for firm matches. The size entry is marked missing in some rows and otherwise reads once, few, many or a size class.

-	-	TRBJ2-6	TRBV15	CATSKGPRLAGANVLTF	TGTGCCACCAGCAAGGGTCCCAGACTCGCCGGGGCCAACGTCCTGACTTTC
-	-	TRBJ2-5	TRBV28	CASSLGETQYF	TGTGCCAGCAGTTTAGGGGAGACCCAGTACTTC
-	-	TRBJ1-4	TRBV27	CASSFGPEAGELFF	TGTGCCAGCAGTTTTGGCCCCGAAGCGGGTGAACTGTTTTTT
TRBD2	-	TRBJ2-1	TRBV27	CASSVGLAGTPNEQFF	TGTGCCAGCAGTGTAGGACTAGCGGGGACACCCAATGAGCAGTTCTTC
TRBD2	-	TRBJ2-1	TRBV9	CASSGTSGRYNEQFF	TGTGCCAGCAGCGGGACTAGCGGGAGGTACAATGAGCAGTTCTTC
TRBD2	-	TRBJ2-7	TRBV5-1	CASSIPTSGRFIEDEQYF	TGCGCCAGCAGCATACCGACTAGCGGGAGGTTTATTGAGGACGAGCAGTACTTC
-	-	TRBJ1-2	TRBV7-6	CASSPRQDANYGYTF	TGTGCCAGCAGCCCCCGACAAGACGCTAACTATGGCTACACCTTC
TRBD1	-	TRBJ1-5	TRBV30	CAWHPGQGLYNQPQHF	TGTGCCTGGCATCCGGGACAGGGACTTTACAATCAGCCCCAGCATTTT
TRBD1	-	TRBJ2-7	TRBV15	CATSRDGDRGYEQYF	TGTGCCACCAGCAGAGATGGGGACAGGGGCTACGAGCAGTACTTC
-	-	TRBJ2-6	TRBV6-1	CASSEGGSGANVLTF	TGTGCCAGCAGTGAAGGGGGCTCTGGGGCCAACGTCCTGACTTTC
-	-	TRBJ1-2	TRBV15	CATSRGERPLYYGYTF	TGTGCCACCAGCAGGGGGGAACGTCCCCTCTATTATGGCTACACCTTC
-	-	TRBJ2-1	TRBV6-5	CASSYQGARLGDEQFF	TGTGCCAGCAGTTACCAAGGGGCTAGGCTGGGGGATGAGCAGTTCTTC
-	-	TRBJ1-5	TRBV5-6	CASSIGVLGPRQPQHF	TGTGCCAGCAGTATTGGGGTTCTAGGGCCTCGACAGCCCCAGCATTTT
-	-	TRBJ2-1	TRBV19	CASTSYNEQFF	TGTGCCAGTACCTCCTACAATGAGCAGTTCTTC
-	-	TRBJ2-3	TRBV29-1	CSVEGGFGLADTQYF	TGCAGCGTTGAGGGTGGGTTCGGGTTGGCAGATACGCAGTATTTT
TRBD1	once	TRBJ2-1	TRBV6-5	CASSPGQGYYNEQFF	TGTGCCAGCAGCCCCGGACAGGGATATTACAATGAGCAGTTCTTC
TRBD2	-	TRBJ2-3	TRBV7-3	CASSLTFYGRRTDTQYF	TGTGCCAGCAGCTTAACGTTCTACGGGAGGAGGACGGATACGCAGTATTTT
TRBD1	many	TRBJ2-3	TRBV6-1	CASSDGTGGRDTDTQYF	TGTGCCAGCAGTGACGGGACAGGGGGCCGGGACACAGATACGCAGTATTTT
-	-	TRBJ2-5	TRBV6-1	CASSEPPQSDF	TGTGCCAGCAGTGAACCCCCTCAGTCGGACTTC
TRBD2	-	TRBJ2-1	TRBV27	CASSGLAGANSYNEQFF	TGTGCCAGCAGTGGACTAGCGGGAGCTAACTCCTACAATGAGCAGTTCTTC
-	-	TRBJ2-5	TRBV9	CASSERQEQETQYF	TGTGCCAGCAGCGAGAGACAGGAACAAGAGACCCAGTACTTC
TRBD2	-	TRBJ2-5	TRBV7-9	CASSQGLAGAETQYF	TGCGCCAGCAGCCAAGGGCTAGCGGGGGCAGAGACCCAGTACTTC
-	few	TRBJ1-3	TRBV7-8	CASSAYVGETSGNTIYF	TGTGCCAGCAGCGCTTACGTCGGGGAGACCTCTGGAAACACCATATATTTT
TRBD2	-	TRBJ2-1	TRBV7-2	CASSGRDYSTWGQFF	TGTGCCAGCAGCGGCCGGGACTATTCCACGTGGGGGCAGTTCTTC
-	-	TRBJ1-5	TRBV19	CASSIEGSYSNQPQHF	TGTGCCAGTAGTATAGAGGGATCCTATAGCAATCAGCCCCAGCATTTT
-	-	TRBJ1-1	TRBV21-1	CASSKPSTGLEYTEAFF	TGTGCCAGCAGCAAACCCTCGACAGGGCTTGAGTACACTGAAGCTTTCTTT
-	-	TRBJ1-6	TRBV15	CATSRDYQDNSPLHF	TGTGCCACCAGCAGAGATTACCAGGATAATTCACCCCTCCACTTT
-	-	TRBJ2-1	TRBV11-2	CASSRPRRGFLHNEQFF	TGTGCCAGCAGCCGTCCGCGACGGGGTTTTCTACACAATGAGCAGTTCTTC
-	-	TRBJ2-7	TRBV5-1	CASSLSGTSYEQYF	TGCGCCAGCAGCTTGTCCGGGACCTCCTACGAGCAGTACTTC
TRBD2	-	TRBJ2-7	TRBV7-6	CASSLTLAGPMTYEQYF	TGTGCCAGCAGCTTAACGCTAGCGGGCCCCATGACCTACGAGCAGTACTTC
TRBD2	once	TRBJ2-7	TRBV11-2	CASSYAGGTGTRTYEQYF	TGTGCCAGCAGCTACGCAGGAGGAACCGGGACTAGAACCTACGAGCAGTACTTC
-	-	TRBJ2-7	TRBV15	CAVRTAMGKEQYF	TGTGCCGTAAGGACGGCCATGGGGAAGGAGCAGTACTTC
-	-	TRBJ2-7	TRBV30	CAWSVGPYEQYF	TGTGCCTGGAGTGTAGGGCCCTACGAGCAGTACTTC
-	-	TRBJ2-1	TRBV6-5	CASSSWEGEFF	TGTGCCAGCTCTTCCTGGGAGGGGGAGTTCTTC
-	once	TRBJ2-1	TRBV27	CASRFQGAGNEQFF	TGTGCCAGCAGATTCCAAGGGGCGGGGAATGAGCAGTTCTTC